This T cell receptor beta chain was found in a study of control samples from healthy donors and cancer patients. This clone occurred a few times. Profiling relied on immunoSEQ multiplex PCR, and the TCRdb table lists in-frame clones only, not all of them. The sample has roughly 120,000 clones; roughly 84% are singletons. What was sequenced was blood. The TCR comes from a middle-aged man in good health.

The CDR3 bases are TGTGCCTGGAGTCGGGTGAACACTGAAGCTTTCTTT. It yields the protein CAWSRVNTEAFF. This rearrangement joins TRBV30 to TRBJ1-1, with D unclear. This CDR3 is built from 12 residues. Per the germline V gene, CDR1 is GTSNPN and CDR2 is SVGIG (reference sequence). The V end lost 2 bases, the J end lost 0 bases, and 4 bases lay between the germline ends. Filled out from reference TRBV30 and TRBJ1-1, the complete variable domain reads SQTIHQWPATLVQPVGSPLSLECTVEGTSNPNLYWYRQAAGRGLQLLFYSVGIGQISSEVPQNLSASRPQDRQFILSSKKLLLSDSGFYLCAWSRVNTEAFFGQGTRLTVV.